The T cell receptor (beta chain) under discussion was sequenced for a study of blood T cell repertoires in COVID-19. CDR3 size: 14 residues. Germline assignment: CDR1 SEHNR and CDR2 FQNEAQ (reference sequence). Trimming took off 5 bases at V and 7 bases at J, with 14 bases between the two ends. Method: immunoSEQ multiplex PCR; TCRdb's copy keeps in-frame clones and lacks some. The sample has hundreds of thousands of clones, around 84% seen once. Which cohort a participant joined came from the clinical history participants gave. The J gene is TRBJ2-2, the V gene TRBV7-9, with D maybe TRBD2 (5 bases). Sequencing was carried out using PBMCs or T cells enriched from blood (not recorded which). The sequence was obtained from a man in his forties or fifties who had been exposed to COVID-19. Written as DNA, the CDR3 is TGTGCCAGCAGCCCGGGATGGGTGCTCGGGGAGCTGTTTTTT. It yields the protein CASSPGWVLGELFF.